This T cell receptor (beta chain) stems from a study of cytomegalovirus exposure and HLA in healthy donors. As for the study in general: There were 100 million to 130 million unique TCR beta sequences, drawn from approximately 180 million T cells, in an earlier analysis. Study results and limitations: Rare TCR sequences dominated, though some public TCRs recurred in many donors. Likely technical artifact: a cluster of highly shared sequence variants.

Vbeta (60) and Jbeta (13) primers were used in the PCR. Clones were read by immunoSEQ multiplex PCR, and TCRdb kept only the in-frame ones, dropping some. Here the sample spans just under 80,000 clones, 75% to 80% being singletons. This CDR3 is built from 13 residues. V was clipped by 7 bases and J by 1 base, with 13 bases between them. The germline CDR1 and CDR2 sequences are SQVTM and ANQGSEA. Remarks on this clone: What it recognizes is unknown.

The rearrangement uses TRBV29-1 and TRBJ1-1; possibly TRBD1 for D (6 bases). The specimen was PBMCs. This clonotype was sampled from a man aged 40-50 years in good health and CMV-seronegative. CDR3 sequence reads: CSGRNRENTEAFF. The CDR3, as DNA: TGCAGCGGGAGAAACAGGGAGAACACTGAAGCTTTCTTT.